These T cell receptor beta chains were read from a single sample in a study of cytomegalovirus exposure and HLA in healthy donors. Sequenced by immunoSEQ multiplex PCR; TCRdb stores in-frame clones only, minus some. The data contain over 75,000 clones, 85% of them singletons. The sample consisted of PBMCs. These receptors were taken from a man younger than 30 in good health and CMV-seropositive. CDR3s include the opening cysteine and the closing phenylalanine or tryptophan. The D gene is left open where the match is weak. Clone size appears in some rows only: once, few, many, or a class for an expanded clone.

clone_size j_call d_call v_call cdr3_aa cdr3_nt
. TRBJ1-3 . TRBV6-5 CASSTLTRGTIYF TGTGCCAGCAGTACCTTGACCCGCGGCACCATATATTTT
. TRBJ2-3 . TRBV25-1 CASSPHRDADPDTQYF TGTGCCAGCAGTCCTCACAGGGACGCCGACCCGGATACGCAGTATTTT
. TRBJ2-1 TRBD2 TRBV15 CATSRESGRAHEQFF TGTGCCACCAGCAGAGAAAGCGGGAGGGCCCATGAGCAGTTCTTC
. TRBJ1-3 . TRBV9 CASSVGAGATGNTIYF TGTGCCAGCAGCGTAGGGGCAGGGGCGACTGGAAACACCATATATTTT
. TRBJ2-5 . TRBV7-3 CASSRDSQETQYF TGTGCCAGCAGCCGCGACAGCCAAGAGACCCAGTACTTC
. TRBJ1-2 TRBD1 TRBV19 CASSYGQGYGYTF TGTGCCAGTAGTTACGGACAGGGCTATGGCTACACCTTC
. TRBJ2-6 TRBD1 TRBV27 CASGQGIGANVLTF TGTGCCAGCGGACAGGGGATCGGGGCCAACGTCCTGACTTTC
. TRBJ1-1 TRBD1 TRBV5-1 CASSFPGQGANTEAFF TGCGCCAGCAGCTTTCCGGGACAGGGGGCGAACACTGAAGCTTTCTTT
once TRBJ2-1 . TRBV7-9 CASSLAAGIYNEQFF TGTGCCAGCAGCTTAGCGGCGGGAATCTACAATGAGCAGTTCTTC
. TRBJ1-2 . TRBV5-8 CASSSYSGGNYGYTF TGTGCCAGCAGCTCCTACAGCGGGGGGAACTATGGCTACACCTTC
once TRBJ2-3 TRBD1 TRBV15 CATSRDLGGGKDTQYF TGTGCCACCAGCAGAGATTTAGGGGGCGGTAAAGATACGCAGTATTTT
. TRBJ2-5 . TRBV2 CASSERLVGVETQYF TGTGCCAGCAGTGAACGACTAGTTGGGGTGGAGACCCAGTACTTC
few TRBJ1-3 . TRBV14 CASSLQMLGNTIYF TGTGCCAGCAGTCTACAGATGTTGGGAAACACCATATATTTT
once TRBJ2-1 TRBD1 TRBV9 CASSILKQGNNEQFF TGTGCCAGCAGCATCCTGAAACAGGGGAACAATGAGCAGTTCTTC
. TRBJ2-4 . TRBV5-6 CASSGDNKNIQYF TGTGCCAGCAGCGGGGACAACAAAAACATTCAGTACTTC
. TRBJ2-1 TRBD2 TRBV5-4 CASTIGGREAYNEQFF TGTGCCAGCACCATCGGGGGGAGGGAAGCCTACAATGAGCAGTTCTTC
. TRBJ2-1 TRBD2 TRBV11-1 CASSLGFSLAAKEQFF TGTGCCAGCAGCTTAGGATTCAGTCTAGCGGCTAAGGAGCAGTTCTTC
. TRBJ2-7 . TRBV29-1 CSVPGQSYEQYF TGCAGCGTGCCTGGACAGTCCTACGAGCAGTACTTC
. TRBJ2-5 TRBD1 TRBV5-1 CASSFTGAGETQYF TGCGCCAGCAGCTTCACAGGGGCTGGGGAGACCCAGTACTTC
. TRBJ2-3 . TRBV2 CASSEAGEDTQYF TGTGCCAGCAGTGAAGCTGGAGAAGATACGCAGTATTTT
. TRBJ2-1 TRBD2 TRBV2 CASSELAGGRLGSYNEQFF TGTGCCAGCAGTGAATTAGCGGGAGGTCGCTTGGGGTCCTACAATGAGCAGTTCTTC
. TRBJ2-3 TRBD1 TRBV18 CASSPLIQGATDTQYF TGTGCCAGCTCACCACTCATACAGGGGGCAACAGATACGCAGTATTTT
. TRBJ2-5 . TRBV5-1 CASSLGGYQETQYF TGCGCCAGCAGCTTGGGCGGGTACCAAGAGACCCAGTACTTC
. TRBJ2-5 . TRBV5-1 CASSLPGVGETQYF TGCGCCAGCAGCTTGCCCGGGGTTGGAGAGACCCAGTACTTC
. TRBJ2-1 . TRBV6-1 CASSVYGSNEQFF TGTGCCAGCAGTGTATACGGGAGCAATGAGCAGTTCTTC
few TRBJ1-5 TRBD1 TRBV6-1 CASSQTGGVQPQHF TGTGCCAGCAGCCAGACAGGGGGCGTGCAGCCCCAGCATTTT
. TRBJ1-1 . TRBV27 CASIATRGSTEAFF TGTGCCAGCATAGCCACTAGGGGGTCCACTGAAGCTTTCTTT
few TRBJ2-7 TRBD1 TRBV19 CASSIAGGQGHYEQYF TGTGCCAGTAGTATAGCGGGGGGACAGGGACACTACGAGCAGTACTTC
. TRBJ2-3 . TRBV27 CASSFRRTAQGRVDTQYF TGTGCCAGCAGTTTCCGTCGGACAGCCCAGGGACGTGTAGATACGCAGTATTTT
once TRBJ2-7 . TRBV5-4 CASSQDLGPYEQYF TGTGCCAGCAGTCAAGACCTGGGCCCCTACGAGCAGTACTTC
once TRBJ2-1 . TRBV7-9 CASSFESSYNEQFF TGTGCCAGCAGCTTCGAGAGCTCCTACAATGAGCAGTTCTTC
. TRBJ1-4 TRBD1 TRBV18 CASSRDREDEKLFF TGTGCCAGCTCAAGGGACAGGGAGGATGAAAAACTGTTTTTT
. TRBJ2-5 TRBD2 TRBV25-1 CASSEFSSGRRETQYF TGTGCCAGCAGTGAATTTAGTAGCGGGAGGCGGGAGACCCAGTACTTC
. TRBJ2-3 TRBD2 TRBV18 CASSLLAGPSTDTQYF TGTGCCAGCTCACTCTTAGCGGGCCCTAGCACAGATACGCAGTATTTT
. TRBJ2-4 . TRBV5-4 CASKGAKNIQYF TGTGCCAGCAAGGGAGCAAAAAACATTCAGTACTTC
. TRBJ2-5 TRBD1 TRBV15 CATSRGDRGQETQYF TGTGCCACCAGCAGAGGCGACAGGGGGCAAGAGACCCAGTACTTC
once TRBJ2-3 . TRBV5-6 CASSPGLGAEGTDTQYF TGTGCCAGCAGCCCTGGATTGGGGGCGGAAGGTACAGATACGCAGTATTTT
. TRBJ2-4 . TRBV27 CASSLVAKNIQYF TGTGCCAGCAGCCTTGTAGCCAAAAACATTCAGTACTTC
. TRBJ2-3 TRBD2 TRBV2 CASSEGGLAGVSSSTDTQYF TGTGCCAGCAGTGAAGGGGGGCTAGCGGGAGTTTCTTCTAGCACAGATACGCAGTATTTT
few TRBJ2-7 . TRBV11-2 CASSPIGDEQYF TGTGCCAGCAGCCCTATCGGGGACGAGCAGTACTTC
. TRBJ2-7 TRBD2 TRBV5-8 CASSYAFGAGDDEQYF TGTGCCAGCAGCTATGCATTTGGAGCGGGAGACGACGAGCAGTACTTC
. TRBJ2-1 TRBD2 TRBV18 CASSLRLAESYNEQFF TGTGCCAGCTCCCTCAGACTAGCGGAGTCCTACAATGAGCAGTTCTTC